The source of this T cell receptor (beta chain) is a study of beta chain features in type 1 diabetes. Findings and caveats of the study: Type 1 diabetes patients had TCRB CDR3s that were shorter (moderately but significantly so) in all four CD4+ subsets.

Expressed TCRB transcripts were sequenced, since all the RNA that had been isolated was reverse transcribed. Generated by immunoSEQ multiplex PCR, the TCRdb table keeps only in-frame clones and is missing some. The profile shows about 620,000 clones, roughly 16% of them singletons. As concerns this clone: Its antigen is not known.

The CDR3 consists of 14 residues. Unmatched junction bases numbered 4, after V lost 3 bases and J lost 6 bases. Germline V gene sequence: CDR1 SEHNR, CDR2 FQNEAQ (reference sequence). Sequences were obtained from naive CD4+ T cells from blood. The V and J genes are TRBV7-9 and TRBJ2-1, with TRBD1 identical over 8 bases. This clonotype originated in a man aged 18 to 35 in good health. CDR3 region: CASSLQGAGNEQFF. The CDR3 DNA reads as TGTGCCAGCAGCTTGCAGGGGGCTGGCAATGAGCAGTTCTTC.